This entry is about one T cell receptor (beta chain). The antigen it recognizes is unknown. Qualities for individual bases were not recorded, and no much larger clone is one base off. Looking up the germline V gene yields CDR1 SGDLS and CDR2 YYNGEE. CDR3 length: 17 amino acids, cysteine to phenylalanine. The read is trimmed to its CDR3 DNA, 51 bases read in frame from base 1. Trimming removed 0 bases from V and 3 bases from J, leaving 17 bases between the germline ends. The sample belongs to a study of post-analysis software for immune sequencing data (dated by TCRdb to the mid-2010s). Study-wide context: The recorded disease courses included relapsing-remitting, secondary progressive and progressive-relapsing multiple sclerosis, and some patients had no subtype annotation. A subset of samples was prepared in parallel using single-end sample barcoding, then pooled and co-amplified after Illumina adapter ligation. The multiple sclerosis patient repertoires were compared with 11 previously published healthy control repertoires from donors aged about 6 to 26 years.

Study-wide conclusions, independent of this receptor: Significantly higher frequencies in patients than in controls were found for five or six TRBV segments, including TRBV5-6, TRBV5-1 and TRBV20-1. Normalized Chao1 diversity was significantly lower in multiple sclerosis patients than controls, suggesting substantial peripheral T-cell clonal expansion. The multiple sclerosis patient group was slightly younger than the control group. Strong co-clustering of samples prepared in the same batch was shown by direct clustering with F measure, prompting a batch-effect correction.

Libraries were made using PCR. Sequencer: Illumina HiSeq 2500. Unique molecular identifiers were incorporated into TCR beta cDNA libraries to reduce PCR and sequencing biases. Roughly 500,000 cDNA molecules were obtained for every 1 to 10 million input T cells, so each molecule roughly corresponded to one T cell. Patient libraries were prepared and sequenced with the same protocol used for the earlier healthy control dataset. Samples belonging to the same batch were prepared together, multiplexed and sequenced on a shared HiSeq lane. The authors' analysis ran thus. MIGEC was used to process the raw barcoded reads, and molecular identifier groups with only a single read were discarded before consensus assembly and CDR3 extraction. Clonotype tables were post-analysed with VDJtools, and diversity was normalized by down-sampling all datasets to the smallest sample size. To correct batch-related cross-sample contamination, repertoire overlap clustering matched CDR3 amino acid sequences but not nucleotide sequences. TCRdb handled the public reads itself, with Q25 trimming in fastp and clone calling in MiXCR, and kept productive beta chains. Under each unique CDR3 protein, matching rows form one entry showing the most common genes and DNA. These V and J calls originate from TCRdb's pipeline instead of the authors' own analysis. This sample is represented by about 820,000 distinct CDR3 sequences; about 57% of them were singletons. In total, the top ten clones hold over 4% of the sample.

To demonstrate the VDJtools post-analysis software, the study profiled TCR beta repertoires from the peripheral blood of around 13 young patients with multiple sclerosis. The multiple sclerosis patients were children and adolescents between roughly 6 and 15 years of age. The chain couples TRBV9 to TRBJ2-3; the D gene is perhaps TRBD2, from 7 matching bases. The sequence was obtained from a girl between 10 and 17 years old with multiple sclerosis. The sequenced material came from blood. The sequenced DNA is TGTGCCAGCAGCGTAGAGGGGGGGACCTGGCGTACAGATACGCAGTATTTT. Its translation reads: CASSVEGGTWRTDTQYF.